What follows is one T cell receptor (beta chain) and its context. The table came from immunoSEQ multiplex PCR; TCRdb's copy has only in-frame clones and leaves some out. Of about 360,000 clones listed, around 88% are singletons. Followed over time, Seattle patients had been enrolled while infection was active. In germline, CDR1 is SGHRS, CDR2 YFSETQ. V shed 5 bases and J shed 3 bases, with 14 bases lying between them. The CDR3 is 15 amino acids. The data stem from a study of blood T cell repertoires in COVID-19. About the study: Material from acute and convalescent COVID-19 was sourced from the United States, Italy and Spain.

The sequence was collected from an older woman with COVID-19, enrolled during active disease. The V call is TRBV5-1, the J call TRBJ2-2, with D possibly matching TRBD2 (7 bases). Specimen: peripheral blood. The CDR3 DNA follows: TGCGCCAGCAGGGCGGGGGCGTCGGACACCGGGGAGCTGTTTTTT. Protein: CASRAGASDTGELFF.